These 30 T cell receptor beta chains originate from one sample sequenced in a study of shared clonotypes between healthy human individuals. Some clones are missing from TCRdb's copy, which holds only in-frame ones; the method was immunoSEQ multiplex PCR. The top ten hold around 50% of the sample, which has about 79,000 clones, 62% seen once. The sequenced material came from memory CD8+ T cells sorted from blood. The subset is: CD45RO+ cells pooled with CCR7-negative TemRA cells. The receptors originated from a young man in good health.

The chain links TRBV5-4 to TRBJ2-5; the D call may be TRBD1 or TRBD2 (5 bases each). The CDR3 totals 13 residues. V was shortened by 5 bases and J by 0 bases, with 8 bases between the two germline ends. CDR1 SGHNT and CDR2 YYREEE come from the germline V gene (reference sequence). CDR3 coding DNA: TGTGCCAGCAGTCTGGGGGACCAAGAGACCCAGTACTTC. Translating gives CASSLGDQETQYF.

The chain's CDR3 is CASSRRGSGSSLYNEQFF. The CDR3 DNA sequence: TGTGCCAGCAGCCGCCGGGGTAGCGGGAGTTCTTTGTACAATGAGCAGTTCTTC. The rearrangement links TRBV27 to TRBJ2-1; 9 bases align to TRBD2. The germline V gene encodes CDR1 MNHEY and CDR2 SMNVEV (reference sequence). V was pared by 6 bases and J by 4 bases, with 16 bases of the junction left unmatched. This CDR3 comprises 18 residues.

The CDR3 region has the DNA TGTGCCAGCAGCGGTAGGGACAGGGGCACCTACAATGAGCAGTTCTTC. It codes for CASSGRDRGTYNEQFF. The gene calls are TRBV7-9 and TRBJ2-1; 10 nucleotides match TRBD1. CDR1 is SEHNR, CDR2 FQNEAQ, per germline (reference sequence). The CDR3 has 16 residues. Trimming cost V 5 bases and J 2 bases; bases outside gene matches: 6.

CDR3 coding DNA: TGTGCCAGCAGTGAAGCGGAATCCATGACAGACACCGGGGAGCTGTTTTTT. It encodes CASSEAESMTDTGELFF. The rearrangement links TRBV2 to TRBJ2-2, with a weak D call TRBD1 (5 bases). The germline V gene has CDR1 SNHLY and CDR2 FYNNEI. Trimming removed 0 bases from V and 3 bases from J, with 14 bases in between. The CDR3 is made up of 17 amino acids.

The V gene is TRBV27, the J gene TRBJ1-1; possibly TRBD1 for D (6 bases). Trimming pared 7 bases from V and 1 base from J, leaving 16 bases between. Germline V gene data show CDR1 as MNHEY and CDR2 as SMNVEV (reference sequence). The CDR3 has 15 amino acids. The CDR3 region is CASTPGSGENTEAFF. The CDR3 DNA follows: TGTGCCAGCACCCCGGGGTCAGGGGAGAACACTGAAGCTTTCTTT.

This chain connects TRBV29-1 to TRBJ2-1; 11 bases agree with TRBD1. Germline CDR1 is SQVTM and CDR2 is ANQGSEA. With 6 bases clipped from V and 6 bases from J, the junction kept 4 bases outside the gene matches. The CDR3 covers 13 residues. DNA for the CDR3: TGCAGCGTAATAGGGACAGGGGGCAATGAGCAGTTCTTC. Translation: CSVIGTGGNEQFF.

This clone was observed a handful of times. The chain couples TRBV6-5 to TRBJ1-2; D uncertain. V was cut by 6 bases and J by 0 bases, with 5 bases left in between. Germline-derived CDR1 and CDR2 are MNHEY and SVGAGI. The CDR3 is 12 residues long. The CDR3 sequence is CASRRTNYGYTF. The CDR3, as DNA: TGTGCCAGCAGAAGAACTAACTATGGCTACACCTTC.

The rearrangement joins TRBV18 to TRBJ2-7; D may be TRBD1 (5 bases). CDR3 size: 17 residues. Germline V gene sequence: CDR1 KGHSH, CDR2 LQKENI. V gave up 2 bases and J gave up 2 bases, with 19 bases separating them. The chain's CDR3 is CASSPAFRRTPTYEQYF. CDR3 bases: TGTGCCAGCTCACCAGCGTTCCGGCGGACACCCACCTACGAGCAGTACTTC.

The chain links TRBV5-1 to TRBJ2-5; maybe TRBD2 (5 bases). The CDR3 spans 14 residues. The V end was cut by 5 bases, the J end by 1 base, with 12 bases between. Per germline, CDR1 SGHRS and CDR2 YFSETQ. The CDR3 DNA reads as TGCGCCAGCAGTTTTAGACTATTCCAAGAGACCCAGTACTTC. Translated, it gives CASSFRLFQETQYF.

This clone was found once. CDR3 region: CASSLGTGPYEQYF. The CDR3 DNA follows: TGTGCCAGCAGCTTAGGGACTGGGCCGTACGAGCAGTACTTC. This chain links TRBV7-6 with TRBJ2-7; D might be TRBD2 (5 bases). Per the germline V gene, CDR1 is SGHVS and CDR2 is FNYEAQ. V lost 1 base, J lost 4 bases, and 11 bases lay in between. The CDR3 sequence is 14 residues long.

The rearrangement links TRBV11-2 to TRBJ2-7; no reliable D call. Trimming removed 3 bases from V and 3 bases from J, with 12 bases in between. Germline loops: CDR1 SGHAT, CDR2 FQNNGV. This CDR3 contains 14 residues. This CDR3 reads CASSFAMGNYEQYF. In DNA, the CDR3 is TGTGCCAGCAGCTTCGCAATGGGGAACTACGAGCAGTACTTC.

This clone was detected a few times. Additional DNA sequences in this sample encode the identical CDR3. This sequence joins TRBV9 and TRBJ2-7, with 9 bases identical to TRBD1. The germline V gene has CDR1 SGDLS and CDR2 YYNGEE. The length of the CDR3 is 14 residues. Trimming took 2 bases from V and 3 from J; bases not matched to a gene: 3. The CDR3 DNA reads TGTGCCAGCAGCGTCGGGGGACAGGGCTACGAGCAGTACTTC. It translates to CASSVGGQGYEQYF.

Remarks on this clone: One end of the junction does not line up with germline, which may come from a read error. The rearrangement links TRBV7-7 to TRBJ2-3; the D gene is possibly TRBD2 (5 bases). Germline V gene sequence: CDR1 SSHAT, CDR2 FNYEAQ (reference sequence). The CDR3 loop spans 15 amino acids. The CDR3 sequence is CASSLGVANTDTQYF. For the CDR3, the DNA is TGTGCTAGCAGCTTAGGCGTAGCGAACACAGATACGCAGTATTTT. Supplemented by reference TRBV7-7 and TRBJ2-3, the full variable domain reads GAGVSQSPRYKVTKRGQDVTLRCDPISSHATLYWYQQALGQGPEFLTYFNYEAQPDKSGLPSDRFSAERPEGSISTLTIQRTEQRDSAMYRCASSLGVANTDTQYFGPGTRLTVL.

The chain has TRBV6-5 and TRBJ2-7; TRBD2 aligns across 10 bases. CDR3 length: 14 amino acids. Trimming cost V 2 bases and J 2 bases; bases outside gene matches: 0. Germline assignment: CDR1 MNHEY and CDR2 SVGAGI. CDR3 residues: CASSYGTSAYEQYF. The CDR3, as DNA: TGTGCCAGCAGTTACGGGACTAGCGCCTACGAGCAGTACTTC.

DNA of the CDR3: TGTGCCAGCAGCTCGGGACTAGCGGGAGAAGCCGCCTACAATGAGCAGTTCTTC. Amino acid sequence: CASSSGLAGEAAYNEQFF. This rearrangement joins TRBV11-2 to TRBJ2-1, with 14 nucleotides matching TRBD2. Unmatched junction bases numbered 7, after V lost 4 bases and J lost 2 bases. This CDR3 contains 18 residues. The germline V gene has CDR1 SGHAT and CDR2 FQNNGV.

This clone has a handful of counts. This rearrangement joins TRBV6-1 to TRBJ2-4, with D perhaps given as TRBD1 or TRBD2 (5 bases each). Trimming pared 0 bases from V and 3 bases from J, leaving 21 bases between. Looked up from germline, CDR1 is MNHNS and CDR2 is SASEGT. The CDR3 is 19 amino acids. The CDR3 DNA reads TGTGCCAGCAGTGAAGCGAGTATTATAGTGAGGGGATACAAAAACATTCAGTACTTC. Translated, it gives CASSEASIIVRGYKNIQYF.

The chain combines TRBV7-9 with TRBJ1-1; a weak D match, TRBD1 (5 bases). CDR1 and CDR2 (germline): SEHNR, FQNEAQ (reference sequence). The CDR3 is 13 amino acids. V was pared by 5 bases and J by 2 bases, with 9 bases between. In DNA form, the CDR3 reads TGTGCCAGCAGCCACGGGGACAACACTGAAGCTTTCTTT. The encoded protein is CASSHGDNTEAFF.

V and J are TRBV5-5 and TRBJ2-7; a weak D match, TRBD1 (5 bases). The ends were cut back, 4 bases at V and 3 bases at J, with 20 bases in the middle. Germline loops: CDR1 SGHKS, CDR2 YYEKEE (reference sequence). This CDR3 is 16 amino acids long. CDR3 loop: CASSRATGAAHYEQYF. The CDR3 DNA sequence: TGTGCCAGCAGCCGAGCCACTGGGGCAGCACACTACGAGCAGTACTTC.

This clone turned up a few times. V and J are TRBV5-8 and TRBJ1-5, with no clear D. Germline CDR1 reads SGHTS; CDR2 reads YDEGEE. Trimming removed 0 bases at V and 7 bases at J, with 14 bases between. The CDR3 consists of 15 residues. CDR3 coding DNA: TGTGCCAGCAGCTTGGATGGCACTGCCGGACAGCCCCAGCATTTT. Translating it yields CASSLDGTAGQPQHF.

CDR3 amino acids: CASSEPGRYGYTF. DNA for the CDR3: TGTGCCAGCAGCGAACCGGGACGCTATGGCTACACCTTC. The chain uses TRBV6-1 and TRBJ1-2, with D possibly matching TRBD1 (5 bases). CDR3 size: 13 residues. The ends were cut back, 6 bases at V and 4 bases at J, with 12 bases in the middle. Germline V gene data show CDR1 as MNHNS and CDR2 as SASEGT.

This chain connects TRBV19 to TRBJ1-5; D unclear. CDR3 length equals 15 residues. Trimming left V 10 bases short and J 3 bases short, with 19 bases between. The germline V gene has CDR1 LNHDA and CDR2 SQIVND (reference sequence). The CDR3 protein is CATGGVSGNNQPQHF. DNA of the CDR3: TGTGCCACCGGTGGCGTGTCAGGCAACAATCAGCCCCAGCATTTT.

The genes are TRBV28 and TRBJ2-1; possible D gene TRBD1, 6 bases. CDR1 MDHEN and CDR2 SYDVKM come from the germline V gene. Trimming shortened V by 7 bases and J by 5 bases, and 24 bases separated the two germline ends. The CDR3 length is 17 residues. This chain's CDR3 is CASTPLGLTGADNEQFF. Here the CDR3 DNA reads TGTGCCAGCACTCCACTGGGGCTGACAGGAGCTGACAATGAGCAGTTCTTC.

This clone was found many times. This chain connects TRBV6-1 to TRBJ2-2; D may be TRBD2 (5 bases). The germline V gene encodes CDR1 MNHNS and CDR2 SASEGT. CDR3 length: 15 amino acids. Trimming pared 2 bases from V and 2 bases from J, leaving 9 bases between. Here the CDR3 DNA reads TGTGCCAGCAGTGAATGGGGAGATAACACCGGGGAGCTGTTTTTT. It translates to CASSEWGDNTGELFF.

The chain links TRBV28 to TRBJ2-6; D may be TRBD1 (5 bases). Trimming removed 6 bases at V and 5 bases at J, with 17 bases between. Germline V gene lookup returns CDR1 MDHEN and CDR2 SYDVKM. The CDR3 loop spans 16 amino acids. The CDR3 DNA reads as TGTGCCAGCAGCCTGGACACCTTGAAACGGGCCAACGTCCTGACTTTC. Translating it yields CASSLDTLKRANVLTF.

This clone was seen a handful of times. V usage is TRBV21-1 and J usage is TRBJ2-7; the table's D call, TRBD1, has no DNA check behind it. TRBV21-1 is a documented pseudogene. The CDR3 extends over 16 amino acids. CDR3 residues: CASSKRPRGQEPEQYF. The CDR3 DNA reads as TGTGCCAGCAGCAAACGGCCCAGGGGGCAGGAGCCCGAGCAGTACTTC.

Comment on this clone: A read error is the likely source, as a far larger clone sits one nucleotide away. The chain couples TRBV14 to TRBJ2-3, with a tentative D call TRBD1 (6 bases). This CDR3 spans 14 amino acids. Per the germline V gene, CDR1 is SGHDN and CDR2 is FVKESK. The CDR3 bases are TGTGCCAGCGGCCAATGGGGGCGCGAGGATACGCAGTATTTT. The encoded protein is CASGQWGREDTQYF.

Comments on this clone: With only one base between it and a far larger clone, this is likely a read error. Other DNA sequences in the same sample also yield this CDR3. This chain connects TRBV10-2 to TRBJ2-7; unclear D gene. Germline lookup yields CDR1 WSHSY and CDR2 SAAADI. CDR3 size: 16 residues. The CDR3 loop reads CASSESNTRAMDEQYF. In DNA form, the CDR3 reads TGCGCCAGTAGTGAGTCGAACACAAGGGCAATGGACGAGCAGTACTTC.

This clone showed up just once. V and J are TRBV9 and TRBJ2-7; 8 positions agree with TRBD2. Germline V gives CDR1 SGDLS, CDR2 YYNGEE. J gave up 0 bases and V 0 bases, and 2 bases lay outside the gene matches. CDR3 length equals 15 residues. The CDR3 loop reads CASSVGGTSSYEQYF. The CDR3 DNA follows: TGTGCCAGCAGCGTAGGGGGGACTAGCTCCTACGAGCAGTACTTC.

The chain links TRBV15 to TRBJ1-5; D is perhaps TRBD1 (6 bases). The V and J ends lost 1 base and 3 bases respectively, with 10 bases between them. Germline-derived CDR1 and CDR2 are LNHNV and YYDKDF (reference sequence). The CDR3 has 15 residues. The CDR3 here is CATSRGTGNNQPQHF. CDR3 in DNA: TGTGCCACCAGCAGAGGTACAGGGAACAATCAGCCCCAGCATTTT.

This clone was counted a single time. The CDR3, as DNA: TGTGCCAGCAGCTTCCCTGTAGATGGCTATGGCTACACCTTC. The encoded protein is CASSFPVDGYGYTF. This chain connects TRBV11-2 to TRBJ1-2; the D is unclear. From germline, CDR1 is SGHAT and CDR2 FQNNGV. Between the trimmed V and J ends, which lost 3 bases and 4 bases, there was a span of 12 bases. There are 14 residues in the CDR3.